These 3 T cell receptor beta chains were sequenced from one sample in a study of blood T cells in healthy people across ages. The authors ran a second PCR of about 6 to 11 cycles using a sample-barcoded 5' primer and a J-beta primer mix. Each CDR3 protein is one row after TCRdb ran MiXCR on the 5' RACE reads. This sample has 1,500,000 or so distinct CDR3 sequences; roughly 43% occur once, and the top ten carry about 4.1%. The source material was blood. The receptors were sampled from a woman aged 18 to 35 in good health.

This clonotype was detected only a few times. This chain uses TRBV9 with TRBJ1-2; D remains ambiguous. There are 14 residues in the CDR3. Trimming removed 4 bases from V and 3 bases from J, with 13 bases in between. Germline V gene sequence: CDR1 SGDLS, CDR2 YYNGEE. The CDR3 coding sequence is TGTGCCAGCAGCCCCCCGACGGCCTACTATGGCTACACCTTC. It encodes CASSPPTAYYGYTF.

The V gene is TRBV4-1, the J gene TRBJ1-5; 7 bases fit TRBD1. This CDR3 has 16 residues. After removal of 3 bases from V and 3 bases from J, the junction contained 8 bases not matched to a gene. Looked up from germline, CDR1 is MGHRA and CDR2 is YSYEKL. In DNA, the CDR3 is TGCGCCAGCAGCCATCCCGAGGGACAGTACAATCAGCCCCAGCATTTT. Its translation is CASSHPEGQYNQPQHF.

J is TRBJ2-1 and V is TRBV7-3; perhaps TRBD2 as D (6 bases). The V gene lost 4 bases and the J gene lost 4 bases, with 17 bases spanning the gap. The CDR3 has 16 amino acids. CDR1 is SGHTA, CDR2 FQGTGA, per germline. CDR3 sequence (DNA): TGTGCCAGCAGCTCGAACCGGGACTCCTTATACAATGAGCAGTTCTTC. This gives the protein CASSSNRDSLYNEQFF. The variable domain in full, with the rest retrieved from reference TRBV7-3 and TRBJ2-1, is GAGVSQTPSNKVTEKGKYVELRCDPISGHTALYWYRQSLGQGPEFLIYFQGTGAADDSGLPNDRFFAVRPEGSVSTLKIQRTERGDSAVYLCASSSNRDSLYNEQFFGPGTRLTVL.